This T cell receptor beta chain derives from a study of T cell repertoires in cytomegalovirus infection. TCRdb ran MiXCR on the reads and lists one entry per CDR3 protein. The sample consists of hundreds of thousands of distinct CDR3 sequences, almost 30% of them appearing once. This clonotype has at least ten counts. What it recognizes is unknown. The germline CDR1 and CDR2 sequences are SGHTA and FQGNSA. The CDR3 extends over 15 amino acids. V dropped 5 bases and J dropped 2 bases, with 13 bases sitting between them. This sequence originates from a human donor in good health (CMV status not recorded). Some clones in this sample may be carry-over from other donors' samples. Sequences were derived from cultured PBMCs, sampled from culture after CMV antigen stimulation. The rearrangement joins TRBV7-2 to TRBJ2-1; TRBD1 might be the D (6 bases). The CDR3 protein is CASSPPQGTYNEQFF. The CDR3 DNA reads as TGTGCCAGCAGCCCCCCACAGGGAACCTACAATGAGCAGTTCTTC. The variable domain in full, completed from reference TRBV7-2 and TRBJ2-1, reads GAGVSQSPSNKVTEKGKDVELRCDPISGHTALYWYRQSLGQGLEFLIYFQGNSAPDKSGLPSDRFSAERTGGSVSTLTIQRTQQEDSAVYLCASSPPQGTYNEQFFGPGTRLTVL.